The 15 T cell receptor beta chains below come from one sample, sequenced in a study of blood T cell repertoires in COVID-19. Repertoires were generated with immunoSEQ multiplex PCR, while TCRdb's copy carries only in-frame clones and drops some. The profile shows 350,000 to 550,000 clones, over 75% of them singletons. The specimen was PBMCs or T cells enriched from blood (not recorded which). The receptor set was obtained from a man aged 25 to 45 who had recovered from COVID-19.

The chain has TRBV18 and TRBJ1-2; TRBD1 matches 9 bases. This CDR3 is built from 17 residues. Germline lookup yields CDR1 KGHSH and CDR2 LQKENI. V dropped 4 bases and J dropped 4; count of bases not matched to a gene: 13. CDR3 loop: CASSLPRTGATPYGYTF. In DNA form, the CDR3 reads TGTGCCAGCTCACTTCCCCGGACAGGGGCAACGCCCTATGGCTACACCTTC.

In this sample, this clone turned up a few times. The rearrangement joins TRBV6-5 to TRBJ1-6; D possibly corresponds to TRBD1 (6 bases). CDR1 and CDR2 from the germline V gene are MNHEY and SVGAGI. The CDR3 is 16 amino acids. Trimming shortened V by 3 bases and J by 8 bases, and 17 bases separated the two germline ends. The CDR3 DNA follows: TGTGCCAGCAGTTATTCGAGCGGGACAATCGATTCACCCCTCCACTTT. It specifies CASSYSSGTIDSPLHF.

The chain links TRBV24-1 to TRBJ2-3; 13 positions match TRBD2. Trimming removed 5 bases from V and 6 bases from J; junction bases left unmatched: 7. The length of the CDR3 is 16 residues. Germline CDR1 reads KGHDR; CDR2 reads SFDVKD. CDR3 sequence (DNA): TGTGCCACCAGTGCCCGGACTAGCGGGAGATCGGATACGCAGTATTTT. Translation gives CATSARTSGRSDTQYF.

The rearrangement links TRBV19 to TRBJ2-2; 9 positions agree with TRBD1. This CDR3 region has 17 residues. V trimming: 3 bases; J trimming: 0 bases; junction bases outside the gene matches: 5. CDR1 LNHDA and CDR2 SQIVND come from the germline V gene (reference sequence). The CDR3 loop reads CASSISGTGTNTGELFF. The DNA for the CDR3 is TGTGCCAGTAGTATTTCCGGGACAGGGACGAACACCGGGGAGCTGTTTTTT.

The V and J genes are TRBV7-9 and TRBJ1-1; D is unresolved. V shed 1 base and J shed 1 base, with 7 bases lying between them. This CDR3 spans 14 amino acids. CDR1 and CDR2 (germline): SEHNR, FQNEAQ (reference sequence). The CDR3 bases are TGTGCCAGCAGCTTAGTTAACAGGAACACTGAAGCTTTCTTT. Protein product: CASSLVNRNTEAFF.

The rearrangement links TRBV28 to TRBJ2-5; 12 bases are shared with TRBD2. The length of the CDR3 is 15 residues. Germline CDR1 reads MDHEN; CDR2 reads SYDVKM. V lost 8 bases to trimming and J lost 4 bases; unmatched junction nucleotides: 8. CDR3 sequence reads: CASQGGLAGLETQYF. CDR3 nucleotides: TGTGCCAGCCAAGGGGGACTAGCGGGTTTAGAGACCCAGTACTTC.

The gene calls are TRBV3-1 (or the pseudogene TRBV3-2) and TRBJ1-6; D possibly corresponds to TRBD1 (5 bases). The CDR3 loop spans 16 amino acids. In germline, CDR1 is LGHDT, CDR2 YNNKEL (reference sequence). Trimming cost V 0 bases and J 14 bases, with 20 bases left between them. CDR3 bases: TGTGCCAGCAGCCAAGATTCTGGCAGGGTGTACAGCACCCTCCACTTT. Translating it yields CASSQDSGRVYSTLHF.

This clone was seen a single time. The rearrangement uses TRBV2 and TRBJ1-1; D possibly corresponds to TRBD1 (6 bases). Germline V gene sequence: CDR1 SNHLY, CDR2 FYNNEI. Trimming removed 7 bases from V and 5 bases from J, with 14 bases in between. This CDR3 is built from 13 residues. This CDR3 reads CASNERGGTEAFF. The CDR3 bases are TGTGCCAGCAATGAGCGAGGGGGTACTGAAGCTTTCTTT.

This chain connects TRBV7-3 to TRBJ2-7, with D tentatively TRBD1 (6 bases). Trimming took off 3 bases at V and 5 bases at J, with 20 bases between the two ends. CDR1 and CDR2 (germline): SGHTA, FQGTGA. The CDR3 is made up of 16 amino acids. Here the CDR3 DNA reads TGTGCCAGCAGCTTGGGGCAAAGGGGGTTAGGGGACGAGCAGTACTTC. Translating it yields CASSLGQRGLGDEQYF.

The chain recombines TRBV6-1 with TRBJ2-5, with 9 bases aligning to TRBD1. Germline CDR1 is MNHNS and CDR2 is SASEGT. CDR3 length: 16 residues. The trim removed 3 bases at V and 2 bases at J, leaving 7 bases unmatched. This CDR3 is CASSDPQGANQETQYF. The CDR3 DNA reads TGTGCCAGCAGTGACCCACAGGGGGCGAATCAAGAGACCCAGTACTTC.

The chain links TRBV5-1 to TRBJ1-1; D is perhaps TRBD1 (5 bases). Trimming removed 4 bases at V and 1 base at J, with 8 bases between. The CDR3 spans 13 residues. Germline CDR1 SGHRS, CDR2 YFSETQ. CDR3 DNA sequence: TGCGCCAGCAGCACCGGACAGAACACTGAAGCTTTCTTT. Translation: CASSTGQNTEAFF.

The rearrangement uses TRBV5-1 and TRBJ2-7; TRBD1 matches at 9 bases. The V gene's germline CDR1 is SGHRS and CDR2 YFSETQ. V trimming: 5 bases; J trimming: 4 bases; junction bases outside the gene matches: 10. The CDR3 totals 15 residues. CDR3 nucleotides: TGCGCCAGCAGGAGGGAACAGGGGGCGAGGTACGAGCAGTACTTC. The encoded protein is CASRREQGARYEQYF.

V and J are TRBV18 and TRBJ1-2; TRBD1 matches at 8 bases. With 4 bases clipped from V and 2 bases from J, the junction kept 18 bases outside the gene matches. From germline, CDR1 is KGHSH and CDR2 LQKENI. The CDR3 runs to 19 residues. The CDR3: CASSLLQTGDRLKNYGYTF. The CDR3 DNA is TGTGCCAGCTCACTTCTTCAGACAGGGGATCGGCTTAAGAACTATGGCTACACCTTC.

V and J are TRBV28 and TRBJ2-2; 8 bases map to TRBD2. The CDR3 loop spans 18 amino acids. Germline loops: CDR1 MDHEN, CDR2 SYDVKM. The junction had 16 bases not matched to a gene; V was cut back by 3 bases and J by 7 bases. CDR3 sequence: CASSFVRKAGAVGGELFF. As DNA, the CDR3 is TGTGCCAGCAGTTTTGTCCGAAAAGCGGGAGCAGTAGGCGGGGAGCTGTTTTTT.

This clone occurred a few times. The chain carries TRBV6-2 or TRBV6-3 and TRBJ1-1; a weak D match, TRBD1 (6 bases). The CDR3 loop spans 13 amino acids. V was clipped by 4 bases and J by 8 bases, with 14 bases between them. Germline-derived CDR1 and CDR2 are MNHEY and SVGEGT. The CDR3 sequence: CASSLQGQFEAFF. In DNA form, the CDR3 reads TGTGCCAGCAGTTTACAAGGACAGTTCGAAGCTTTCTTT.